Given below is one T cell receptor (beta chain) in context. Antigen specificity is unknown. The sample comes from a study of T cell responses to AZD1222 COVID-19 vaccine. Study outcomes and limitations: Just a handful of AZD1222 recipients tested seropositive at baseline. Spike as a whole was targeted by vaccine-associated CD4 TCRs, dominant at 160-218 and 743-854. Per reports, nearly half of all spike-specific TCRs target regions that are unmutated in variants. Possibly, clonal diversity was underestimated; donors were largely white British and included more females.

The CDR3 extends over 17 amino acids. The germline V gene has CDR1 SGHTS and CDR2 YDEGEE. Trimming took off 4 bases at V and 0 bases at J, with 17 bases between the two ends. Assay: immunoSEQ multiplex PCR; the TCRdb copy retains only in-frame clones and omits some. There are some 140,000 clones in the sample; roughly 90% occur only once, and about 3% lies in the top ten. The chain combines TRBV5-8 with TRBJ1-3; D unclear. The TCR was taken from an adult in good health. The sequences come from peripheral blood, collected on day 0 of AZD1222 vaccination. The CDR3 DNA is TGTGCCAGCAGCCCCCCAGCGTGGATAGACTCTGGAAACACCATATATTTT. Its translation is CASSPPAWIDSGNTIYF. Using reference TRBV5-8 and TRBJ1-3 for the parts outside the CDR3, the full variable domain is EAGVTQSPTHLIKTRGQQATLRCSPISGHTSVYWYQQALGLGLQFLLWYDEGEERNRGNFPPRFSGRQFPNYSSELNVNALELEDSALYLCASSPPAWIDSGNTIYFGEGSWLTVV.